This TCR beta chain is from a study of blood T cell repertoires in COVID-19. Looking at the study overall: The United States, Italy and Spain provided the acute and convalescent COVID-19 samples.

CDR3 size: 15 residues. Germline values: CDR1 SEHNR, CDR2 FQNEAQ (reference sequence). Trimming left V 6 bases short and J 2 bases short, with 15 bases between. In the authors' methods: Nucleated cell counts were estimated from reference gene primer amplification. Measured with immunoSEQ multiplex PCR; TCRdb has only the in-frame clones, and not every one. V and J calls and clone size follow that table, whereas D and trimming were derived from the DNA. The profile shows some 100,000 clones, about 88% of them singletons. The origin of this receptor is a woman of 80 years or more with active COVID-19. Sequencing was done on a sample of peripheral blood. The chain recombines TRBV7-9 with TRBJ2-3; a weak D match, TRBD2 (5 bases). The CDR3 sequence is CASSGLGGLTDTQYF. The CDR3 nucleotides read TGTGCCAGCAGTGGTTTAGGCGGGCTCACAGATACGCAGTATTTT.